This T cell receptor beta chain was observed in a study of regulatory T cells in long-lasting Graves disease. The overall study: The term persistent Graves' disease signified upward of 5 years on antithyroid drugs with positive TSH receptor antibodies.

TCR beta libraries were built with iRepertoire HTBI primers and Arm-PCR of CDR3 regions. TCRdb re-analysed the multiplex PCR reads in MiXCR, keeping a single row per CDR3 protein. The sample lists around 430,000 distinct CDR3 sequences; less than 25% were seen once. CDR3 length: 11 amino acids. Trimming pared 2 bases from V and 5 bases from J, leaving 4 bases between. The germline gives CDR1 KGHSY, CDR2 FQNENV. Time point meaning: persistent/refractory GD, antithyroid drugs over 5 years with positive TRAb. PBMC-extracted RNA yielded the TCR library. By American Thyroid Association guidelines, Graves' disease was diagnosed in the cohort. This clonotype was found many times. Its antigen is currently unknown. Study conclusions and caveats: TRBV28, TRBJ1-2 and TRBJ2-5 were segments that persistent disease favored. Newly diagnosed patients had higher TCR diversity than persistent Graves' patients did.

V usage is TRBV16 and J usage is TRBJ2-7; no clear D. The TCR originated in a female donor with Graves disease. The starting material was peripheral blood mononuclear cells (PBMCs), obtained when the disease was refractory, from a patient treated with antithyroid drugs. CDR3 in amino acids: CASSQVHEQYF. In DNA form, the CDR3 reads TGTGCCAGCAGCCAAGTTCACGAGCAGTACTTC.